This TCR beta chain was documented in a study of OX40 agonist ivuxolimab in advanced cancers. The study's findings and limits: Relative to CD4+, CD8+ T cells held more expanded clones on average.

Here immunoSEQ multiplex PCR was the method, and the copy in TCRdb shows in-frame clones only, minus some. There are 50,000 to 60,000 clones in the sample; around 90% occur only once, and 4.5% to 5.5% lies in the top ten. In the case of this clone: Its matching antigen is unknown.

The material sequenced was CD4+ or CD8+ T cells sorted from blood, taken in a trial of the OX40 agonist ivuxolimab. This receptor was identified in an adult with an advanced solid tumor such as melanoma, head and neck, liver or kidney cancer.

The CDR3 DNA reads TGTGCCAGTAGTATAAATCGCGATTCACCCCTCCACTTT. Amino acids: CASSINRDSPLHF. The chain has TRBV19 and TRBJ1-6, with D hard to call. Germline V gives CDR1 LNHDA, CDR2 SQIVND (reference sequence). The CDR3 covers 13 residues. V was pared by 2 bases and J by 8 bases, with 7 bases between.